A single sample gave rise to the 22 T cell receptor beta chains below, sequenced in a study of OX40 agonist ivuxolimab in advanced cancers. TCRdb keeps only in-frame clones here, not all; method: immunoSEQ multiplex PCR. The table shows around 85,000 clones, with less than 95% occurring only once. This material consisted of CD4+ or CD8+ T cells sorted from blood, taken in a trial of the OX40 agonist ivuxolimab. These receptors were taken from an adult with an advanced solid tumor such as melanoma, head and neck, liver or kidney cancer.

The CDR3 sequence is CASSYYAGGPIGEQFF. CDR3 DNA: TGTGCCAGCAGTTACTATGCGGGAGGGCCTATCGGGGAGCAGTTCTTC. The V call is TRBV6-5, the J call TRBJ2-1, with 9 bases that match TRBD2. The CDR3 extends over 16 amino acids. V dropped 1 base and J dropped 10; count of bases not matched to a gene: 11. Germline assignment: CDR1 MNHEY and CDR2 SVGAGI.

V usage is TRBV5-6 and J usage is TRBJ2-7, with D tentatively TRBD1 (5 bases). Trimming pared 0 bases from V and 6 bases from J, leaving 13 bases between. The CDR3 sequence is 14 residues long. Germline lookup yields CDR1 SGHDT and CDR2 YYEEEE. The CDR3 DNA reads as TGTGCCAGCAGCTTGGAAGTGGCAGGGCCCGAGCAGTACTTC. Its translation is CASSLEVAGPEQYF. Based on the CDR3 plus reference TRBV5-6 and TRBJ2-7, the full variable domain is DAGVTQSPTHLIKTRGQQVTLRCSPKSGHDTVSWYQQALGQGPQFIFQYYEEEERQRGNFPDRFSGHQFPNYSSELNVNALLLGDSALYLCASSLEVAGPEQYFGPGTRLTVT.

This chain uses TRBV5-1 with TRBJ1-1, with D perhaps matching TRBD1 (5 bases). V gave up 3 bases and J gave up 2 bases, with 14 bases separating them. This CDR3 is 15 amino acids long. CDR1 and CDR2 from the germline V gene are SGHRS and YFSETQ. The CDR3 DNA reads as TGCGCCAGCAGCTGGGGCCTTGGGGGAAACACTGAAGCTTTCTTT. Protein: CASSWGLGGNTEAFF.

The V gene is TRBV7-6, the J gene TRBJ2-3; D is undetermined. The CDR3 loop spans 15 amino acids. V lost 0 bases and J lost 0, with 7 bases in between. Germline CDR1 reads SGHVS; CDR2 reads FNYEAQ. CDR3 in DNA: TGTGCCAGCAGCTTAGCGGCAGAAAGCACAGATACGCAGTATTTT. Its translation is CASSLAAESTDTQYF.

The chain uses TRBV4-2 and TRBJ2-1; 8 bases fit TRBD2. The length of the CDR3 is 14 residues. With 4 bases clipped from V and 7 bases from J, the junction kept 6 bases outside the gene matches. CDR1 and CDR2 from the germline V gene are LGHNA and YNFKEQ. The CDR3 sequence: CASSPSGSRNEQFF. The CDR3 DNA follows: TGTGCCAGCAGCCCCAGCGGGAGTAGGAATGAGCAGTTCTTC.

The CDR3 DNA reads TGTGCCAGCAGTTCCTCAGATAGCAATCAGCCCCAGCATTTT. It is translated as CASSSSDSNQPQHF. The V and J genes are TRBV6-5 and TRBJ1-5; D remains ambiguous. Germline V gene data show CDR1 as MNHEY and CDR2 as SVGAGI. The V gene lost 4 bases and the J gene lost 0 bases, with 7 bases spanning the gap. This CDR3 is built from 14 residues.

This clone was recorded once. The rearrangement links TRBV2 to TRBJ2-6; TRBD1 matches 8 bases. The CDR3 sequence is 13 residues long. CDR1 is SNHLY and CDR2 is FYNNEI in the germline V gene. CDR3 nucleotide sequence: TGTGCTACCATACAGGGGGAGGCCAACGTCCTGACTTTC. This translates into CATIQGEANVLTF.

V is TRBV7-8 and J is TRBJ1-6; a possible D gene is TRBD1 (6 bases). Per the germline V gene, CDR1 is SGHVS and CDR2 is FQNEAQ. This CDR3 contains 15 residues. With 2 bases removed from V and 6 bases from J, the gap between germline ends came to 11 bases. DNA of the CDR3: TGTGCCAGCAGCTTAAGGAAGGGGGTTAATTCACCCCTCCACTTT. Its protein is CASSLRKGVNSPLHF. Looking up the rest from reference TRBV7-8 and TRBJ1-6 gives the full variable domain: GAGVSQSPRYKVAKRGQDVALRCDPISGHVSLFWYQQALGQGPEFLTYFQNEAQLDKSGLPSDRFFAERPEGSVSTLKIQRTQQEDSAVYLCASSLRKGVNSPLHFGNGTRLTVT.

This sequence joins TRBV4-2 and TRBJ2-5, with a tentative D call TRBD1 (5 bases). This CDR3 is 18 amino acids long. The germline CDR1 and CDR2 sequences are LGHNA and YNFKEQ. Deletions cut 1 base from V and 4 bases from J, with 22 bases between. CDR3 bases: TGTGCCAGCAGCCAAGGGGTAAAGGGGCCAGGGTGGCGAGAGACCCAGTACTTC. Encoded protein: CASSQGVKGPGWRETQYF.

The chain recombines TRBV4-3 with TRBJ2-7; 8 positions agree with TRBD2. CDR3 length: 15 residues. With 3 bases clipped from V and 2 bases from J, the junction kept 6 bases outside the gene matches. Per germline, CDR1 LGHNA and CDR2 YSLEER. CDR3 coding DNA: TGCGCCAGCAGCCAGGGGACTAGAGGGCCCTACGAGCAGTACTTC. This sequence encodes CASSQGTRGPYEQYF.

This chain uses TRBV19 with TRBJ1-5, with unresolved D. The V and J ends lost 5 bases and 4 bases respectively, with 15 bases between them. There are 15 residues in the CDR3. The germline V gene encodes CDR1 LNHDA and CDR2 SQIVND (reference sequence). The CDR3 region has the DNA TGTGCCAGTAGTCTTTATTGGGCCCATAATCAGCCCCAGCATTTT. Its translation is CASSLYWAHNQPQHF.

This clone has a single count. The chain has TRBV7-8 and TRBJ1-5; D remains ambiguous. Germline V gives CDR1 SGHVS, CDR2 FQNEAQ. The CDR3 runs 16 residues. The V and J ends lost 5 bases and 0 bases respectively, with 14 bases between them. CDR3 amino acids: CASSPYPQGSNQPQHF. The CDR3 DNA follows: TGTGCCAGCAGCCCATATCCCCAAGGTAGCAATCAGCCCCAGCATTTT.

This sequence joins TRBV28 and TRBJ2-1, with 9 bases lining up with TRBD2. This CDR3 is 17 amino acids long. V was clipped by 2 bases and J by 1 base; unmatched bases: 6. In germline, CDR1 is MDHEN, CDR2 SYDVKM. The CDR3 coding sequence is TGTGCCAGCAGTTTAAGGACTAGCGCCCTGTCCTACAATGAGCAGTTCTTC. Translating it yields CASSLRTSALSYNEQFF. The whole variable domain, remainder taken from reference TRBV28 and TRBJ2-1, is DVKVTQSSRYLVKRTGEKVFLECVQDMDHENMFWYRQDPGLGLRLIYFSYDVKMKEKGDIPEGYSVSREKKERFSLILESASTNQTSMYLCASSLRTSALSYNEQFFGPGTRLTVL.

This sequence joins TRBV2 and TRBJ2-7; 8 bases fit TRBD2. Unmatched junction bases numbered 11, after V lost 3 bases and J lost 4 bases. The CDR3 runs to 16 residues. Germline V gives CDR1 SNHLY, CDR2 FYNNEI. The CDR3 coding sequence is TGTGCCAGCAGTGACCCACGGGAGGGCCGGGAGTACGAGCAGTACGTC. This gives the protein CASSDPREGREYEQYV.

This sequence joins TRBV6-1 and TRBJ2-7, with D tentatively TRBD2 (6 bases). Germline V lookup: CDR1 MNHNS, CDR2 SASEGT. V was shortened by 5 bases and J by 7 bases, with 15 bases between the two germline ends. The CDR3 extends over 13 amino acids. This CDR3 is CASSYGRGTEQYV. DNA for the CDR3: TGTGCCAGCAGTTATGGGCGGGGCACGGAGCAGTACGTC.

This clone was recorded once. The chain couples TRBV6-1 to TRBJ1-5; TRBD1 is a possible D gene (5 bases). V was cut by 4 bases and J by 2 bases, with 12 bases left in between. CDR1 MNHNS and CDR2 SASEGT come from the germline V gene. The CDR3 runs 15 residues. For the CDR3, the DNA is TGTGCCAGCAGTGTCTTCCGGGGGGGCAATCAGCCCCAGCATTTT. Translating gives CASSVFRGGNQPQHF.

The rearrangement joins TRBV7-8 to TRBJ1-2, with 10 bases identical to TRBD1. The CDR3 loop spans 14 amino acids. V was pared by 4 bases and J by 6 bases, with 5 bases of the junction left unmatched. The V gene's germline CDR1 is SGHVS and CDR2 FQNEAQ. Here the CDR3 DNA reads TGTGCCAGCAGCTCACCCGGGACAGGGGATGGCTACACCTTC. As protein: CASSSPGTGDGYTF. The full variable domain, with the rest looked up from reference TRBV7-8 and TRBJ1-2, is GAGVSQSPRYKVAKRGQDVALRCDPISGHVSLFWYQQALGQGPEFLTYFQNEAQLDKSGLPSDRFFAERPEGSVSTLKIQRTQQEDSAVYLCASSSPGTGDGYTFGSGTRLTVV.

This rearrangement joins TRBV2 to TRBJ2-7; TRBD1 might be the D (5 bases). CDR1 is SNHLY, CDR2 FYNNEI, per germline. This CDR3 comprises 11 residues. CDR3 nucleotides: TGTGCCAGCAGTGATTTTGCGTGGACATTCGTC. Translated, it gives CASSDFAWTFV.

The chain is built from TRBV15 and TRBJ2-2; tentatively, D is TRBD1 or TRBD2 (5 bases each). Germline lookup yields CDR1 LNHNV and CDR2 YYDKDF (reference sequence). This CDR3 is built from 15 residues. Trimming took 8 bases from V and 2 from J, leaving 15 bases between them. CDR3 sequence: CATRGTETNTGELFF. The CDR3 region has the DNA TGTGCCACCCGGGGCACAGAGACTAACACCGGGGAGCTGTTTTTT.

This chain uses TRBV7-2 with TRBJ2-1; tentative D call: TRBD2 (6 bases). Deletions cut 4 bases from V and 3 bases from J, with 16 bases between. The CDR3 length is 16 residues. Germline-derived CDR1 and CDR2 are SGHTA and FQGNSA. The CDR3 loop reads CASSSGGGENYNEQFF. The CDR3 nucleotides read TGTGCCAGCAGCTCAGGAGGCGGGGAGAACTACAATGAGCAGTTCTTC.

For the CDR3, the DNA is TGTGCCAGCAGCCAAGATTTGCCACCAATGAACACTGAAGCTTTCTTT. This gives the protein CASSQDLPPMNTEAFF. The chain couples TRBV4-2 to TRBJ1-1; D gene uncertain. The CDR3 is 16 amino acids. CDR1 and CDR2 (germline): LGHNA, YNFKEQ. V was cut by 0 bases and J by 0 bases, with 11 bases left in between.

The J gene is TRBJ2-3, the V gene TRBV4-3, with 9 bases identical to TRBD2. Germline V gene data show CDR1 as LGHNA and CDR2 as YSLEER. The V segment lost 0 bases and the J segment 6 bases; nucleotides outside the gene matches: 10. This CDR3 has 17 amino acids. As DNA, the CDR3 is TGCGCCAGCAGCCAAGATCAGGTAGCGGGGGAGTGGGATACGCAGTATTTT. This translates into CASSQDQVAGEWDTQYF.